This is a list of T cell receptor beta chains from one sample in a study of T cell responses to AZD1222 COVID-19 vaccine. Produced via immunoSEQ multiplex PCR; TCRdb's table is partial and in-frame only. This table holds 35,000 to 55,000 clones, around 80% found once. This specimen was peripheral blood, taken 28 days after the second dose of the MenACWY control vaccine. Receptor source: an adult who received the MenACWY meningococcal vaccine as a control. CDR3s include the opening cysteine and the closing phenylalanine or tryptophan. The order of the fields is J gene, V gene, clone size, CDR3 protein. Not all rows give a size; the values are once, few, many and, for expanded clones, a class.

j_gene: TRBJ1-2; v_gene: TRBV5-6; abundance: NA; CDR3aa: CASSSSGQHGYTF
j_gene: TRBJ2-3; v_gene: TRBV3-1/TRBV3-2; abundance: NA; CDR3aa: CASTLTTGGILDTQYF
j_gene: TRBJ1-5; v_gene: TRBV19; abundance: NA; CDR3aa: CASSIGAAGSYQPQHF
j_gene: TRBJ1-1; v_gene: TRBV11-2; abundance: NA; CDR3aa: CASIIGTANTEAFF
j_gene: TRBJ1-6; v_gene: TRBV18; abundance: NA; CDR3aa: CASSGANSPLHF
j_gene: TRBJ1-1; v_gene: TRBV5-1; abundance: many; CDR3aa: CASSPDRGWTEAFF
j_gene: TRBJ1-1; v_gene: TRBV10-1; abundance: NA; CDR3aa: CASIWGRWNTEAFF
j_gene: TRBJ2-1; v_gene: TRBV5-4; abundance: few; CDR3aa: CASSSGLMNNEQFF
j_gene: TRBJ2-3; v_gene: TRBV5-6; abundance: once; CDR3aa: CASSPYLAGTDTQYF
j_gene: TRBJ2-2; v_gene: TRBV10-1; abundance: medium-sized; CDR3aa: CASSDAGSDHGELFF
j_gene: TRBJ1-1; v_gene: TRBV2; abundance: NA; CDR3aa: CASSGPGQRSTEAFF
j_gene: TRBJ2-7; v_gene: TRBV15; abundance: many; CDR3aa: CATSRDYEVAYEQYF
j_gene: TRBJ2-2; v_gene: TRBV4-2; abundance: NA; CDR3aa: CASSPKGGANTGELFF
j_gene: TRBJ2-3; v_gene: TRBV6-1; abundance: few; CDR3aa: CASSEALAGADTQYF
j_gene: TRBJ1-5; v_gene: TRBV2; abundance: once; CDR3aa: CASSKRGAENQPQHF
j_gene: TRBJ2-5; v_gene: TRBV13; abundance: NA; CDR3aa: CASSEDRKQETQYF
j_gene: TRBJ1-3; v_gene: TRBV7-9; abundance: NA; CDR3aa: CASSPPGQGGNTIYF
j_gene: TRBJ2-3; v_gene: TRBV5-4; abundance: NA; CDR3aa: CASSLEGNTDTQYF
j_gene: TRBJ2-1; v_gene: TRBV24-1; abundance: NA; CDR3aa: CATSDPPQGVGYNEQFF
j_gene: TRBJ1-4; v_gene: TRBV6-6; abundance: NA; CDR3aa: CASTTGRVGEKLFF
j_gene: TRBJ1-4; v_gene: TRBV6-6; abundance: once; CDR3aa: CATRGGLNEKLFF
j_gene: TRBJ2-1; v_gene: TRBV4-1; abundance: NA; CDR3aa: CASSFQTGDEQFF
j_gene: TRBJ2-2; v_gene: TRBV14; abundance: NA; CDR3aa: CASSLIRGTGKLFF
j_gene: TRBJ2-3; v_gene: TRBV9; abundance: NA; CDR3aa: CASSVGADTQYF
j_gene: TRBJ1-2; v_gene: TRBV10-2; abundance: once; CDR3aa: CASSGIDGYTF
j_gene: TRBJ1-3; v_gene: TRBV19; abundance: NA; CDR3aa: CASTGTFSGNTIYF
j_gene: TRBJ1-1; v_gene: TRBV18; abundance: NA; CDR3aa: CASSPLQGKTEAFF
j_gene: TRBJ1-2; v_gene: TRBV5-1; abundance: NA; CDR3aa: CASSWTGSGDYGYTF
j_gene: TRBJ1-2; v_gene: TRBV10-1; abundance: NA; CDR3aa: CASSESRGRSYTF